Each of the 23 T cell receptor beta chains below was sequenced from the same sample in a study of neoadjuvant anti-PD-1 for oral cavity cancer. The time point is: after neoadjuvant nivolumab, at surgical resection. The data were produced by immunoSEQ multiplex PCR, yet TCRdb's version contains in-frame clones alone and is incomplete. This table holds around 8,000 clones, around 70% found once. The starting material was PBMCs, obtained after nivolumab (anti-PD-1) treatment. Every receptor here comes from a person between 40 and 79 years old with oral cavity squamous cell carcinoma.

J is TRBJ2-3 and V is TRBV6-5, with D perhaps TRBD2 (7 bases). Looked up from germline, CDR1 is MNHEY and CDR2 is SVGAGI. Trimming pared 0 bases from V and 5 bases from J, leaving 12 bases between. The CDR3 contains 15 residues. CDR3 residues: CASSYSRGLGDTQYF. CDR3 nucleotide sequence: TGTGCCAGCAGTTACTCGCGGGGGCTGGGAGATACGCAGTATTTT.

CDR3 region: CASRTTGTSHQETQYF. In DNA form, the CDR3 reads TGTGCCAGCAGGACGACCGGGACTAGCCACCAAGAGACCCAGTACTTC. The chain recombines TRBV5-5 with TRBJ2-5; TRBD2 matches 9 bases. V shed 5 bases and J 0 bases; nucleotides not matched to a gene: 8. The germline gives CDR1 SGHKS, CDR2 YYEKEE (reference sequence). The CDR3 runs 16 residues.

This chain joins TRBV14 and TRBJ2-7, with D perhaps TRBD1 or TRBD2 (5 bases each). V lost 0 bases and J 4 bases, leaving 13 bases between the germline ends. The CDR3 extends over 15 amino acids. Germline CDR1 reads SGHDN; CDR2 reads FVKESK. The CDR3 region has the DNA TGTGCCAGCAGCCAAGAGGGGGATTGGGTTTACGAGCAGTACTTC. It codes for CASSQEGDWVYEQYF.

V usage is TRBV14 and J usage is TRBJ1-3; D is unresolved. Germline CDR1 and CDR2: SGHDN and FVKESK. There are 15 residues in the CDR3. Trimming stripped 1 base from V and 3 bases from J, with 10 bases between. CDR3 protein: CASSQGSGYGNTIYF. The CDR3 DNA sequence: TGTGCCAGCAGCCAAGGGTCGGGCTATGGAAACACCATATATTTT. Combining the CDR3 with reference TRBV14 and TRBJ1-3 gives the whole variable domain EAGVTQFPSHSVIEKGQTVTLRCDPISGHDNLYWYRRVMGKEIKFLLHFVKESKQDESGMPNNRFLAERTGGTYSTLKVQPAELEDSGVYFCASSQGSGYGNTIYFGEGSWLTVV.

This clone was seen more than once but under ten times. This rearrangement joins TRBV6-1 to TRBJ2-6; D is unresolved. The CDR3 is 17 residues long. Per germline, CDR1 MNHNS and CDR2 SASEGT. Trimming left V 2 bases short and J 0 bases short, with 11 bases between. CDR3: CASSEKAPSSGANVLTF. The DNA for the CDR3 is TGTGCCAGCAGTGAAAAGGCTCCTAGCTCTGGGGCCAACGTCCTGACTTTC.

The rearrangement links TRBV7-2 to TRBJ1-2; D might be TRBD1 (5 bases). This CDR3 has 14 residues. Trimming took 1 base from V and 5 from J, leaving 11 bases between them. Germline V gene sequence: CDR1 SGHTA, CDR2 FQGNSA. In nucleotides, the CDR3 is TGTGCCAGCAGCTTAGAAGCAGGGTTATATGGCTACACCTTC. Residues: CASSLEAGLYGYTF.

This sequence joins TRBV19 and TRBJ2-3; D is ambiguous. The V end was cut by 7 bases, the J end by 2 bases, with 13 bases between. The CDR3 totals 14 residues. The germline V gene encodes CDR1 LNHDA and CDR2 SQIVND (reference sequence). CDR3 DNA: TGTGCCAGTAAGTTTGGAGCAGCCACAGATACGCAGTATTTT. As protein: CASKFGAATDTQYF.

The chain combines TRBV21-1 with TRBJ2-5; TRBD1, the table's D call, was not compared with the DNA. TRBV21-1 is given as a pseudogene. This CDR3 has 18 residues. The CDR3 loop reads CASSNPQGRPRYQETQYF. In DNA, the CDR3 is TGTGCCAGCAGCAACCCACAGGGAAGGCCTCGGTACCAAGAGACCCAGTACTTC.

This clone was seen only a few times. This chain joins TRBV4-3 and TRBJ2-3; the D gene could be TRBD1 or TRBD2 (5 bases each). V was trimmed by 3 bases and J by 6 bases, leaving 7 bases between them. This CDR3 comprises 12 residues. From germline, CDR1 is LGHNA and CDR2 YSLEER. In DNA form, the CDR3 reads TGCGCCAGCAGCCAGGGACGGGATACGCAGTATTTT. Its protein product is CASSQGRDTQYF.

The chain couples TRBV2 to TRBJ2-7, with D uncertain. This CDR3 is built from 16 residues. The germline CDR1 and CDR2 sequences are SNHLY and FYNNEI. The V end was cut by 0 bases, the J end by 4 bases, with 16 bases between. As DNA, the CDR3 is TGTGCCAGCAGTGAAGCGGGCATCGACCTCGGATACGAGCAGTACTTC. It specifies CASSEAGIDLGYEQYF.

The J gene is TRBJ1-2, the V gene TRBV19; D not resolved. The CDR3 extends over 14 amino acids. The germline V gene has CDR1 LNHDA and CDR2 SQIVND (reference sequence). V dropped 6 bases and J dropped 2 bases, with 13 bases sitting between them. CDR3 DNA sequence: TGTGCCAGTAGGACCCAGTTATCAAACTATGGCTACACCTTC. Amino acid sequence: CASRTQLSNYGYTF.

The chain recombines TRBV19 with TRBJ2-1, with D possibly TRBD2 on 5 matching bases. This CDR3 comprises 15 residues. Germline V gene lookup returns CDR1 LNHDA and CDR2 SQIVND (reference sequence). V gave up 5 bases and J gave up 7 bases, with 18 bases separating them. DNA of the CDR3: TGTGCCAGTAGTCCCTCGGTGGAGCGGAGGAATGAGCAGTTCTTC. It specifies CASSPSVERRNEQFF.

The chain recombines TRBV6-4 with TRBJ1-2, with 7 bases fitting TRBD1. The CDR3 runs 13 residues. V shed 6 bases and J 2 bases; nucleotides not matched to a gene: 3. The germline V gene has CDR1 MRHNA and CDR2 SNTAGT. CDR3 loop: CASRGTANYGYTF. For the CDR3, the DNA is TGTGCCAGCAGGGGGACAGCAAACTATGGCTACACCTTC.

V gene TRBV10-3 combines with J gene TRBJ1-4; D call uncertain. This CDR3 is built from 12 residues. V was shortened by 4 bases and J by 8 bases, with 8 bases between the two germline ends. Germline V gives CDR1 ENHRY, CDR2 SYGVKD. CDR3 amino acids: CAISAVGEKLFF. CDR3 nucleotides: TGTGCCATCAGTGCGGTGGGGGAAAAACTGTTTTTT.

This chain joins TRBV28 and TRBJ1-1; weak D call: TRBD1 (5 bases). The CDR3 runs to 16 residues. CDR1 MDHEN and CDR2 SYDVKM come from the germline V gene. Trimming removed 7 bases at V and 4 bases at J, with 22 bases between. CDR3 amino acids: CASNPPDSTVSTEAFF. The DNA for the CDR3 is TGTGCCAGCAACCCCCCCGACAGTACGGTTAGCACTGAAGCTTTCTTT.

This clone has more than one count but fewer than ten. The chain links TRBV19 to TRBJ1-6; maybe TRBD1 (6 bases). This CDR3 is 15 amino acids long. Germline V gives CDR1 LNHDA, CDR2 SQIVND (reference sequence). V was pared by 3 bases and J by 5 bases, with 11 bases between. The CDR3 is CASSMRGADNSPLHF. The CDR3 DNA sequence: TGTGCCAGTAGTATGAGGGGGGCCGATAATTCACCCCTCCACTTT.

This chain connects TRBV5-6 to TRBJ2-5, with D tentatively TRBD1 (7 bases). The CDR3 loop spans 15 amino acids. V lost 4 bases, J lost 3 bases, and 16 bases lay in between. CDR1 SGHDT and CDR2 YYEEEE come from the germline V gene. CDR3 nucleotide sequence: TGTGCCAGCAGCGCAATCGGCGGGACAGAAGAGACCCAGTACTTC. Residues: CASSAIGGTEETQYF.

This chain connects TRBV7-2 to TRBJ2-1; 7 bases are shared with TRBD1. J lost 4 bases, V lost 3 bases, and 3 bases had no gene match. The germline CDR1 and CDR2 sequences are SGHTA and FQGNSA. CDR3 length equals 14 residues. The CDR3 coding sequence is TGTGCCAGCAGCTTCGGGACAGAGTACAATGAGCAGTTCTTC. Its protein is CASSFGTEYNEQFF. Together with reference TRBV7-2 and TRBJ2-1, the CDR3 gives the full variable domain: GAGVSQSPSNKVTEKGKDVELRCDPISGHTALYWYRQSLGQGLEFLIYFQGNSAPDKSGLPSDRFSAERTGGSVSTLTIQRTQQEDSAVYLCASSFGTEYNEQFFGPGTRLTVL.

The CDR3 nucleotides are TGCGCCAGCAGCTGGGACAAGTCTTATGGCTACACCTTC. Its translation is CASSWDKSYGYTF. This chain connects TRBV5-1 to TRBJ1-2, with D maybe TRBD1 (6 bases). V lost 3 bases, J lost 5 bases, and 11 bases lay in between. Germline lookup yields CDR1 SGHRS and CDR2 YFSETQ. CDR3 length equals 13 residues.

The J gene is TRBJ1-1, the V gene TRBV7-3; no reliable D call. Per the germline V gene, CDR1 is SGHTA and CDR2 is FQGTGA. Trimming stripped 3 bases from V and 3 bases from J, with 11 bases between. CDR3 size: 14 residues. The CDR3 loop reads CASSFLSLDTEAFF. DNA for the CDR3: TGTGCCAGCAGCTTCCTATCCCTCGACACTGAAGCTTTCTTT.

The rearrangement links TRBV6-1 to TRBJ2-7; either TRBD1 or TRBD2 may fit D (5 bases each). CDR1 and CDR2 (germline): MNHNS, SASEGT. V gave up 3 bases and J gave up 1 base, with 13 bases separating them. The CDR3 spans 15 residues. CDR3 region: CASSEGVGFSYEQYF. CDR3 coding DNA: TGTGCCAGCAGTGAGGGGGTCGGGTTTTCCTACGAGCAGTACTTC.

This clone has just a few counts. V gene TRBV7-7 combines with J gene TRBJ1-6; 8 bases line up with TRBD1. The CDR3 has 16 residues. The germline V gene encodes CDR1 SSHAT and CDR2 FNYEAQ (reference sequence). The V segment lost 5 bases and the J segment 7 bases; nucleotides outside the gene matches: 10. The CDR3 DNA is TGTGCCAGCAGCGCTCACCCGGGACAGGTGAATTCACCCCTCCACTTT. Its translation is CASSAHPGQVNSPLHF. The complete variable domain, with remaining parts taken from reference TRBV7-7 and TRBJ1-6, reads GAGVSQSPRYKVTKRGQDVTLRCDPISSHATLYWYQQALGQGPEFLTYFNYEAQPDKSGLPSDRFSAERPEGSISTLTIQRTEQRDSAMYRCASSAHPGQVNSPLHFGNGTRLTVT.

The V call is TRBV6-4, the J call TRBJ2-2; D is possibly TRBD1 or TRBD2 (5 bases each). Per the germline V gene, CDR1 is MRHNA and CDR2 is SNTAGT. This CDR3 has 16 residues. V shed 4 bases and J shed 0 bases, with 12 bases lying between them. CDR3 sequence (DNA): TGTGCCAGCAGTGCCGAGGGGAGCCCGAACACCGGGGAGCTGTTTTTT. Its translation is CASSAEGSPNTGELFF.